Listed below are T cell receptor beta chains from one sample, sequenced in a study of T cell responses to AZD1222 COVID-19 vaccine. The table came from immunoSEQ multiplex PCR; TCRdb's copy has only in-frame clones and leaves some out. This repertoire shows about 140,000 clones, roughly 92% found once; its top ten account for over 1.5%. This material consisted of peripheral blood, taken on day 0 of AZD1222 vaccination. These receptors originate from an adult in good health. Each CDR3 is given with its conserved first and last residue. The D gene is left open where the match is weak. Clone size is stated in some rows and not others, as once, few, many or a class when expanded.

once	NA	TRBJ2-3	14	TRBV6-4	CASLQGNSTDTQYF	TGTGCCAGCTTACAGGGTAATAGCACAGATACGCAGTATTTT
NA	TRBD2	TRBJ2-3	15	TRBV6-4	CASSHAGGLSLTQYF	TGTGCCAGCAGTCATGCGGGAGGCCTATCGCTGACGCAGTATTTT
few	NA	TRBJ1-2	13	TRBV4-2	CASSQLTGDGYTF	TGTGCCAGCAGCCAACTGACAGGAGATGGCTACACCTTC
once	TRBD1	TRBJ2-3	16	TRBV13	CASSNQGVRSTDTQYF	TGTGCCAGCAGTAACCAGGGGGTTCGCTCTACAGATACGCAGTATTTT
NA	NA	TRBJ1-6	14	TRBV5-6	CASSRPVENSPLHF	TGTGCCAGCTCCCGACCGGTTGAGAATTCACCCCTCCACTTT
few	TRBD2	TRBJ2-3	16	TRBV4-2	CASSQEDGRAWDTQYF	TGTGCCAGCAGCCAAGAAGACGGGAGGGCCTGGGATACGCAGTATTTT
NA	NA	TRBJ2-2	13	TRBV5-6	CASTWGNTGELFF	TGTGCCAGCACCTGGGGGAACACCGGGGAGCTGTTTTTT
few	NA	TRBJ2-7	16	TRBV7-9	CASSLGAGSLADEQYF	TGTGCCAGCAGCTTAGGGGCAGGGTCGTTAGCCGACGAGCAGTACTTC
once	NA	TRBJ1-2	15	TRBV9	CASSPRPQGLLGYTF	TGTGCCAGCAGCCCTCGACCTCAGGGGCTCCTGGGCTACACCTTC
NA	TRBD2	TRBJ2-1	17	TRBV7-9	CASSLGLAGVVRNEQFF	TGTGCCAGCAGCCTCGGACTAGCGGGAGTCGTCCGCAATGAGCAGTTCTTC
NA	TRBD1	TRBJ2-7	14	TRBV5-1	CASSKTGQGYEQYF	TGCGCCAGCAGCAAAACGGGACAGGGCTACGAGCAGTACTTC
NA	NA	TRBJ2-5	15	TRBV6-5	CASTGTDGGSETQYF	TGTGCCAGCACCGGAACCGATGGGGGTTCAGAGACCCAGTACTTC
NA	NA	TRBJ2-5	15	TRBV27	CASSPMPSAQETQYF	TGTGCCAGCAGTCCTATGCCTAGCGCCCAAGAGACCCAGTACTTC
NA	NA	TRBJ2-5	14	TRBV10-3	CAISESFGEETQYF	TGTGCCATCAGTGAGTCTTTTGGGGAGGAGACCCAGTACTTC
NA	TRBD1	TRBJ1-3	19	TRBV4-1	CASSQRPRDSRVSGNTIYF	TGCGCCAGCAGCCAAAGGCCCCGGGACAGCAGGGTCTCTGGAAACACCATATATTTT
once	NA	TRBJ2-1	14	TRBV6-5	CASSYDLGDAEQFF	TGTGCCAGCAGTTACGACCTGGGTGACGCTGAGCAGTTCTTC
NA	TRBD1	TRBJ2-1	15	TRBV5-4	CASTLPGTDYNEQFF	TGTGCCAGCACCCTCCCCGGGACAGACTACAATGAGCAGTTCTTC
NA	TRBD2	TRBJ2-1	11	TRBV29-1	CSAERGGEQFF	TGCAGCGCCGAGCGGGGGGGTGAGCAGTTCTTC
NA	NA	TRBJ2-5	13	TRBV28	CASTSPGRETQYF	TGTGCCAGCACTTCGCCAGGGAGGGAGACCCAGTACTTC
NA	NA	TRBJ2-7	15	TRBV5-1	CASSWAGLFSYEQYF	TGCGCCAGCAGCTGGGCGGGACTTTTCTCCTACGAGCAGTACTTC
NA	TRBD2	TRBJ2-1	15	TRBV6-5	CASSSTSGGYNEQFF	TGTGCCAGCAGTTCAACTAGCGGGGGGTACAATGAGCAGTTCTTC
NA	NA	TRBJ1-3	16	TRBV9	CASSVSPQGPGNTIYF	TGTGCCAGCAGCGTATCTCCCCAGGGTCCTGGAAACACCATATATTTT
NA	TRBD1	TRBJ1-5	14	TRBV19	CASTYRGGNQPQHF	TGTGCCAGTACTTACAGGGGCGGCAATCAGCCCCAGCATTTT
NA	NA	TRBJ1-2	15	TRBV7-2	CASSHGGRANYGYTF	TGTGCCAGCAGTCACGGGGGCAGGGCTAACTATGGCTACACCTTC
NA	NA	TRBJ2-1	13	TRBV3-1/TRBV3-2	CASSQKRAHEQFF	TGTGCCAGCAGCCAGAAGAGAGCACATGAGCAGTTCTTC
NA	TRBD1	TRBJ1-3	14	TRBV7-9	CASSSPGQRNTIYF	TGTGCCAGCAGCTCGCCGGGACAGCGAAACACCATATATTTT
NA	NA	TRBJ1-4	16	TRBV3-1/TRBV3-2	CASSQPLREAGGKLFF	TGTGCCAGCAGCCAACCCCTGAGGGAGGCTGGAGGAAAACTGTTTTTT
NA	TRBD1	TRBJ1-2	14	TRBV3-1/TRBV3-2	CASSHWTGNYGYTF	TGTGCCAGCAGCCACTGGACAGGAAACTATGGCTACACCTTC
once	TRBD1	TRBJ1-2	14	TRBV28	CASSWDRENYGYTF	TGTGCCAGCAGTTGGGACAGGGAAAACTATGGCTACACCTTC
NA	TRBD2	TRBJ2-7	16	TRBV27	CASSSKLAESTYEQYF	TGTGCCAGCAGTTCCAAACTAGCGGAGAGTACCTACGAGCAGTACTTC
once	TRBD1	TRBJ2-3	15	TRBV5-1	CASSEGQGAGDTQYF	TGCGCCAGCAGCGAGGGACAGGGGGCGGGAGATACGCAGTATTTT
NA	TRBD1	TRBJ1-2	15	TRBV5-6	CASSARDREWYGYTF	TGTGCCAGCAGCGCCCGGGACAGGGAGTGGTATGGCTACACCTTC
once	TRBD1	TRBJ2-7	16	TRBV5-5	CASSSAPGQGLYEQYF	TGTGCCAGCAGCTCGGCCCCGGGACAGGGGCTCTACGAGCAGTACTTC
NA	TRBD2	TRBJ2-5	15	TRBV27	CASSTGTTRVKTQYF	TGTGCCAGCAGTACGGGGACTACCCGGGTAAAGACCCAGTACTTC
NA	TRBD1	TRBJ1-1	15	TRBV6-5	CASSLGTGDRTEAFF	TGTGCCAGCAGTTTGGGGACAGGGGATAGGACTGAAGCTTTCTTT
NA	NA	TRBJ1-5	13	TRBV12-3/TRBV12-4	CASSSRGGQPQHF	TGTGCCAGCAGTTCCAGGGGAGGTCAGCCCCAGCATTTT
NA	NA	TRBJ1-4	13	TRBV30	CAWSDRVLEKLFF	TGTGCCTGGAGCGACCGAGTACTTGAAAAACTGTTTTTT
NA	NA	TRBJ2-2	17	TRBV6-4	CASSAGTPRLDTGELFF	TGTGCCAGCAGTGCCGGGACTCCTCGTTTGGACACCGGGGAGCTGTTTTTT
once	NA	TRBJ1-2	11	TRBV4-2	CASSQDLGPTF	TGTGCCAGCAGCCAAGATCTAGGGCCCACCTTC
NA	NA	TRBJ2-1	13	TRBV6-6	CASTAGGRNEQFF	TGTGCCAGCACCGCGGGTGGGCGCAATGAGCAGTTCTTC
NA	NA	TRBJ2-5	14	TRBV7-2	CASTLRGGGGTQYF	TGTGCCAGCACCCTACGTGGAGGGGGGGGGACCCAGTACTTC
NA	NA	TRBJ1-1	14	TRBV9	CASSLENGRSEAFF	TGTGCCAGCAGCCTCGAAAACGGAAGGTCTGAAGCTTTCTTT
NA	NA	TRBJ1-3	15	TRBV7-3	CASSLRGGSGNTIYF	TGTGCCAGCAGCTTAAGGGGGGGCTCTGGAAACACCATATATTTT
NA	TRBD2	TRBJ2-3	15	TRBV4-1	CASSLPGTSGNTQYF	TGCGCCAGCAGCCTACCCGGGACTAGCGGAAATACGCAGTATTTT
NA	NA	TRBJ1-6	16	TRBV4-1	CASSQRDVFYNSPLHF	TGCGCCAGCAGCCAGAGGGACGTCTTTTATAATTCACCCCTCCACTTT
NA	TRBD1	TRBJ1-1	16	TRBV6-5	CASSLLPGQGNTEAFF	TGTGCCAGCAGTTTGCTACCGGGACAGGGTAACACTGAAGCTTTCTTT
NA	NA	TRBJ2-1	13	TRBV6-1	CASSEQFSDEQFF	TGTGCCAGCAGTGAACAGTTTTCAGATGAGCAGTTCTTC
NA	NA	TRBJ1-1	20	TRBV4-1	CASSQAWRARKDKSGLEAFF	TGCGCCAGCAGCCAAGCATGGAGGGCTCGTAAAGACAAGTCAGGGCTAGAAGCTTTCTTT
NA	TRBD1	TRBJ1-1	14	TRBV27	CASTWTGGHTEAFF	TGTGCCAGCACCTGGACAGGGGGTCACACTGAAGCTTTCTTT
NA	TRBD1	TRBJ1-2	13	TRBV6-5	CASRGQGAYGYTF	TGTGCCAGCAGGGGACAGGGGGCGTATGGCTACACCTTC
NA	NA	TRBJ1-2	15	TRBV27	CASSLRGFLNYGYTF	TGTGCCAGCAGTTTAAGAGGGTTCCTTAACTATGGCTACACCTTC
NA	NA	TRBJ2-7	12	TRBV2	CASSPPYNEQYF	TGTGCCAGCAGTCCCCCATATAACGAGCAGTACTTC